One sample yielded the 28 T cell receptor beta chains listed below, sequenced in a study of shared clonotypes between healthy human individuals. Generated by immunoSEQ multiplex PCR, the TCRdb table keeps only in-frame clones and is missing some. The sample lists roughly 1,000,000 clones, 75% to 80% occurring once. Sequencing used memory CD4+ T cells from PBMCs. The subset was: CD45RA-negative fraction. The receptors shown here come from a man between 18 and 35 years old in good health. Some clones in this sample may be carry-over from other donors' samples.

The table lists this clone with many counts. This chain uses TRBV5-6 with TRBJ2-5; TRBD2 matches at 10 bases. The germline gives CDR1 SGHDT, CDR2 YYEEEE. The CDR3 extends over 18 amino acids. The junction had 14 bases not matched to a gene; V was cut back by 1 base and J by 5 bases. The CDR3 reads CASSLLAGASGRMETQYF. CDR3 coding DNA: TGTGCCAGCAGCTTGCTCGCGGGTGCTAGCGGGAGAATGGAGACCCAGTACTTC.

This chain connects TRBV11-3 to TRBJ2-5; 10 bases match TRBD2. The CDR3 spans 14 residues. J lost 7 bases, V lost 5 bases, and 7 bases had no gene match. CDR1 and CDR2 from the germline V gene are SGHNT and YENEEA. The CDR3 bases are TGTGCCAGCAGCCATCTAGCGGGAGCCGGGACCCAGTACTTC. The encoded protein is CASSHLAGAGTQYF.

The sample holds a few counts of this clone. This chain connects TRBV28 to TRBJ2-7; D assignment may be TRBD1 or TRBD2 (5 bases each). This CDR3 is built from 15 residues. Germline V CDR1 and CDR2: MDHEN, SYDVKM. V shed 3 bases and J shed 6 bases, with 18 bases lying between them. CDR3 sequence (DNA): TGTGCCAGCAGTTTTGAGGGGCCCACGTCGCGCGAGCAGTACTTC. Its protein is CASSFEGPTSREQYF.

This chain connects TRBV6-1 to TRBJ2-3; D might be TRBD1 (5 bases). The CDR3 is 15 residues long. Per germline, CDR1 MNHNS and CDR2 SASEGT. The germline V and J ends were trimmed by 4 bases and 0 bases, with 11 bases remaining between them. The CDR3 bases are TGTGCCAGCAGTGGACAGCAAACTAGCACAGATACGCAGTATTTT. Translation: CASSGQQTSTDTQYF.

This clone was seen once. The gene calls are TRBV30 and TRBJ1-2; 7 bases match TRBD1. Unmatched junction bases numbered 11, after V lost 3 bases and J lost 4 bases. The CDR3 covers 15 residues. Germline CDR1 GTSNPN, CDR2 SVGIG (reference sequence). Here the CDR3 reads CAWRRGGGPGYGYTF. In DNA, the CDR3 is TGTGCCTGGAGACGGGGAGGGGGCCCTGGCTATGGCTACACCTTC.

About this clone itself: The sample has other DNA sequences that encode this CDR3 too. The chain couples TRBV28 to TRBJ1-2, with TRBD1 as a possible D gene (6 bases). The CDR3 covers 13 residues. CDR1 MDHEN and CDR2 SYDVKM come from the germline V gene. V was pared by 6 bases and J by 4 bases, with 12 bases between. CDR3 loop: CASSLGHLYGYTF. The CDR3 DNA reads as TGTGCCAGCAGCTTGGGACATCTCTATGGCTACACCTTC.

The J gene is TRBJ2-1, the V gene TRBV2, with unresolved D. The CDR3 totals 11 residues. V lost 7 bases to trimming and J lost 3 bases, with 4 bases between them. Per germline, CDR1 SNHLY and CDR2 FYNNEI. This CDR3 reads CASTNYNEQFF. CDR3 nucleotide sequence: TGTGCCAGCACCAACTACAATGAGCAGTTCTTC.

The gene calls are TRBV5-1 and TRBJ2-5, with 9 bases that match TRBD1. The germline CDR1 and CDR2 sequences are SGHRS and YFSETQ. Trimming cost V 4 bases and J 3 bases; bases outside gene matches: 7. The CDR3 is 15 residues long. The CDR3 nucleotides read TGCGCCAGCAGCCGGGGACAGGGAAATAAAGAGACCCAGTACTTC. The encoded protein is CASSRGQGNKETQYF.

The chain links TRBV5-1 to TRBJ2-7; D not certain. CDR1 and CDR2 (germline): SGHRS, YFSETQ. V shed 1 base and J shed 2 bases, with 10 bases lying between them. The CDR3 totals 14 residues. The CDR3 nucleotides are TGCGCCAGCAGCTTGCAATCGGCTACCTACGAGCAGTACTTC. Amino acids: CASSLQSATYEQYF.

V usage is TRBV5-1 and J usage is TRBJ2-1, with TRBD1 matching over 10 bases. The germline gives CDR1 SGHRS, CDR2 YFSETQ. Losses at the gene ends were 2 bases for V and 0 bases for J; bases not matched to a gene: 8. This CDR3 has 18 amino acids. The CDR3 nucleotides are TGCGCCAGCAGCTTTGGGGACAGGGGACGGTCCTCCTACAATGAGCAGTTCTTC. Its protein product is CASSFGDRGRSSYNEQFF.

V and J are TRBV4-3 and TRBJ2-2; 10 nucleotides match TRBD1. The CDR3 consists of 16 residues. CDR1 LGHNA and CDR2 YSLEER come from the germline V gene. The V segment lost 2 bases and the J segment 8 bases; nucleotides outside the gene matches: 8. This chain's CDR3 is CASSQSGTGATGELFF. CDR3 nucleotides: TGCGCCAGCAGCCAATCCGGGACAGGGGCTACGGGGGAGCTGTTTTTT.

The chain joins TRBV7-3 to TRBJ2-3; D might be TRBD2 (5 bases). Germline CDR1 reads SGHTA; CDR2 reads FQGTGA. The V end was cut by 2 bases, the J end by 0 bases, with 9 bases between. The CDR3 runs to 15 residues. The DNA for the CDR3 is TGTGCCAGCAGCTTATGGAGCGGAAGCACAGATACGCAGTATTTT. Translation: CASSLWSGSTDTQYF.

The rearrangement uses TRBV18 and TRBJ1-5, with unresolved D. The CDR3 has 13 amino acids. In germline, CDR1 is KGHSH, CDR2 LQKENI. V was shortened by 4 bases and J by 7 bases, with 11 bases between the two germline ends. The DNA of the CDR3 is TGTGCCAGCTCACGGTATGAGAGGCAGCCCCAGCATTTT. This codes for CASSRYERQPQHF.

The rearrangement joins TRBV6-1 to TRBJ1-5; TRBD1 matches 7 bases. CDR3 size: 18 residues. Germline loops: CDR1 MNHNS, CDR2 SASEGT. V lost 3 bases and J lost 2; bases outside the gene matches: 13. CDR3 region: CASSDQKTGSSGNQPQHF. As DNA, the CDR3 is TGTGCCAGCAGTGACCAGAAGACAGGGTCTTCGGGCAATCAGCCCCAGCATTTT.

The chain employs TRBV7-8 and TRBJ1-2, with D possibly being TRBD1 (5 bases). CDR3 length: 14 residues. Germline CDR1 reads SGHVS; CDR2 reads FQNEAQ. Deletions cut 5 bases from V and 4 bases from J, with 14 bases between. CDR3 DNA sequence: TGTGCCAGCAGCCCTCGGGACGGACGCTATGGCTACACCTTC. Amino acids: CASSPRDGRYGYTF.

V gene TRBV27 combines with J gene TRBJ1-2, with D unresolved. Germline lookup yields CDR1 MNHEY and CDR2 SMNVEV (reference sequence). V dropped 3 bases and J dropped 4 bases, with 9 bases sitting between them. This CDR3 contains 13 residues. CDR3 sequence reads: CASSFGEGYGYTF. The CDR3 DNA reads as TGTGCCAGCAGTTTTGGGGAGGGCTATGGCTACACCTTC.

This clone was counted between two and nine times. The CDR3 reads CASSQWAISGGSSYEQYF. The DNA of the CDR3 is TGTGCCAGCAGCCAATGGGCTATTAGCGGGGGTTCCTCCTACGAGCAGTACTTC. This sequence joins TRBV4-2 and TRBJ2-7, with TRBD2 identical over 9 bases. In germline, CDR1 is LGHNA, CDR2 YNFKEQ. This CDR3 is 18 amino acids long. The V and J ends lost 2 bases and 0 bases, in that order; junction bases with no gene match: 11.

The CDR3 reads CASSQGRGYGYTF. In DNA, the CDR3 is TGTGCCAGCAGTCAAGGCAGGGGCTATGGCTACACCTTC. The genes are TRBV28 and TRBJ1-2, with a possible D match to TRBD1 (6 bases). CDR3 length: 13 amino acids. Germline V gene sequence: CDR1 MDHEN, CDR2 SYDVKM. V gave up 5 bases and J gave up 4 bases, with 11 bases separating them.

The chain recombines TRBV5-1 with TRBJ2-2; D may be TRBD1 (6 bases). Between the trimmed V and J ends, which lost 6 bases and 2 bases, there was a span of 26 bases. Germline V gives CDR1 SGHRS, CDR2 YFSETQ. The length of the CDR3 is 19 residues. The DNA for the CDR3 is TGCGCCAGCAACTCCGGTGCGGGCCCCAGGGGTGGTAACACCGGGGAGCTGTTTTTT. Its protein product is CASNSGAGPRGGNTGELFF.

This chain uses TRBV29-1 with TRBJ1-1; D may be TRBD1 (6 bases). Trimming removed 6 bases from V and 0 bases from J, with 14 bases in between. This CDR3 is built from 14 residues. Germline-derived CDR1 and CDR2 are SQVTM and ANQGSEA. DNA of the CDR3: TGCAGCGTCCACGCTAGGGGGATGAACACTGAAGCTTTCTTT. Translated, it gives CSVHARGMNTEAFF.

V and J are TRBV4-2 and TRBJ2-3, with TRBD1 as a possible D gene (7 bases). The germline V gene has CDR1 LGHNA and CDR2 YNFKEQ. The CDR3 covers 15 residues. V was cut by 4 bases and J by 6 bases, with 17 bases left in between. CDR3 sequence reads: CASSPPGGSLDTQYF. CDR3 DNA: TGTGCCAGCAGCCCCCCAGGGGGGAGTTTGGATACGCAGTATTTT.

The chain recombines TRBV10-3 with TRBJ2-1; TRBD2 matches at 9 bases. V gave up 3 bases and J gave up 3 bases; unmatched junction bases: 0. Germline V gene data show CDR1 as ENHRY and CDR2 as SYGVKD. The CDR3 loop spans 14 amino acids. CDR3 nucleotides: TGTGCCATCAGTGAACTAGCGGGCTACAATGAGCAGTTCTTC. It codes for CAISELAGYNEQFF.

V gene TRBV7-2 combines with J gene TRBJ1-2; D not certain. The CDR3 has 13 amino acids. Trimming shortened V by 1 base and J by 6 bases, and 9 bases separated the two germline ends. Germline assignment: CDR1 SGHTA and CDR2 FQGNSA. CDR3 in DNA: TGTGCCAGCAGCTTAGGGCGGCTTGATGGCTACACCTTC. Translation gives CASSLGRLDGYTF.

The V gene is TRBV2, the J gene TRBJ2-1, with D possibly TRBD1 on 6 matching bases. From germline, CDR1 is SNHLY and CDR2 FYNNEI. Trimming removed 5 bases from V and 9 bases from J, with 14 bases in between. There are 13 residues in the CDR3. The CDR3, as DNA: TGTGCCAGCAGTTACGAGTGGGGGCTTGAGCAGTTCTTC. Its translation is CASSYEWGLEQFF.

This clone was seen a few times. The chain uses TRBV6-6 and TRBJ1-1; D not resolved. CDR3 length equals 15 residues. The V gene's germline CDR1 is MNHNY and CDR2 SVGAGI (reference sequence). Deletions cut 5 bases from V and 1 base from J, with 14 bases between. CDR3 loop: CASSPHGKANTEAFF. The DNA of the CDR3 is TGTGCCAGCAGTCCTCACGGGAAGGCGAACACTGAAGCTTTCTTT.

This clone was recorded a few times. The rearrangement joins TRBV27 to TRBJ2-7, with 7 nucleotides matching TRBD2. The CDR3 length is 14 residues. The V gene's germline CDR1 is MNHEY and CDR2 SMNVEV (reference sequence). Trimming cost V 5 bases and J 0 bases; bases outside gene matches: 4. CDR3 DNA: TGTGCCAGCAGTCGAGCGGGAACCTCCTACGAGCAGTACTTC. Protein product: CASSRAGTSYEQYF.

The V and J genes are TRBV11-2 and TRBJ1-1; a possible D gene is TRBD1 (5 bases). Germline V gives CDR1 SGHAT, CDR2 FQNNGV. The CDR3 runs 12 residues. Trimming removed 0 bases at V and 10 bases at J, with 9 bases between. CDR3 loop: CASSLEGTGAFF. The CDR3 nucleotides read TGTGCCAGCAGCTTAGAGGGGACGGGAGCTTTCTTT. Full variable domain (remainder filled in from reference TRBV11-2 and TRBJ1-1): EAGVAQSPRYKIIEKRQSVAFWCNPISGHATLYWYQQILGQGPKLLIQFQNNGVVDDSQLPKDRFSAERLKGVDSTLKIQPAKLEDSAVYLCASSLEGTGAFFGQGTRLTVV.

The rearrangement links TRBV15 to TRBJ1-2; no definite D call. V was shortened by 0 bases and J by 8 bases, with 13 bases between the two germline ends. CDR3 length: 14 residues. Germline CDR1 LNHNV, CDR2 YYDKDF (reference sequence). Written as DNA, the CDR3 is TGTGCCACCAGCAGAGATGGGCCGGTTGAGGGCTACACCTTC. Amino acid sequence: CATSRDGPVEGYTF.